This entry lists 21 T cell receptor beta chains sequenced from one sample in a study of T-cell memory formation after mild COVID-19. One entry per CDR3 protein, called by TCRdb with MiXCR from the 5' RACE reads. Found here are around 310,000 distinct CDR3 sequences, approximately 15% of them singletons; the top ten hold around 22%. What was sequenced was PBMCs or a T cell subset sorted from them (not recorded which). The source is a man aged 18 to 30 who had mild COVID-19 (a few samples of this study predate the infection). Cell type and time point are not known.

This clonotype was seen a few times. The genes are TRBV7-2 and TRBJ2-4; 7 nucleotides agree with TRBD2. The germline CDR1 and CDR2 sequences are SGHTA and FQGNSA. There are 18 residues in the CDR3. V gave up 2 bases and J gave up 3 bases; unmatched junction bases: 13. In nucleotides, the CDR3 is TGTGCCAGCAGCTTAAATAGCGGGTCGGGCTATGGCAAAAACATTCAGTACTTC. It codes for CASSLNSGSGYGKNIQYF.

Concerning this clonotype: A single base separates this from a much larger clone, so it may be a read error. This chain joins TRBV7-2 and TRBJ2-3, with unresolved D. CDR1 is SGHTA and CDR2 is FQGNSA in the germline V gene. The CDR3 has 14 residues. Trimming took 0 bases from V and 0 from J, leaving 4 bases between them. CDR3 sequence (DNA): TGTGCCAGCAGCTTAGCGGATAGCACAGATACGCAGTATTTT. Translated: CASSLADSTDTQYF.

The DNA of the CDR3 is TGTGCCAGCAGCTTAGAAGGGGTATCTAATGAAAAACTGTTTTTT. Translating gives CASSLEGVSNEKLFF. The chain employs TRBV7-9 and TRBJ1-4, with TRBD1 as a possible D gene (5 bases). The CDR3 runs 15 residues. Germline V gene lookup returns CDR1 SEHNR and CDR2 FQNEAQ (reference sequence). Trimming took off 1 base at V and 3 bases at J, with 9 bases between the two ends.

The V call is TRBV7-2, the J call TRBJ2-3, with 10 positions matching TRBD1. The CDR3 covers 18 residues. Trimming removed 1 base from V and 4 bases from J; junction bases left unmatched: 11. The germline CDR1 and CDR2 sequences are SGHTA and FQGNSA. In DNA form, the CDR3 reads TGTGCCAGCAGCTTAGATGGGGACAGGGGTATAAGGGCAGATACGCAGTATTTT. Amino acid sequence: CASSLDGDRGIRADTQYF.

The chain's CDR3 is CASSPPRQGIAEAFF. CDR3 sequence (DNA): TGTGCCAGCTCACCACCGAGACAGGGGATCGCTGAAGCTTTCTTT. The chain employs TRBV18 and TRBJ1-1; 8 nucleotides line up with TRBD1. CDR1 is KGHSH and CDR2 is LQKENI in the germline V gene. V was clipped by 0 bases and J by 6 bases; unmatched bases: 6. This CDR3 is 15 amino acids long. Together with reference TRBV18 and TRBJ1-1, the CDR3 gives the full variable domain: NAGVMQNPRHLVRRRGQEARLRCSPMKGHSHVYWYRQLPEEGLKFMVYLQKENIIDESGMPKERFSAEFPKEGPSILRIQQVVRGDSAAYFCASSPPRQGIAEAFFGQGTRLTVV.

This clonotype was seen a handful of times. The chain is built from TRBV18 and TRBJ1-1; tentative D call: TRBD1 (6 bases). Trimming shortened V by 3 bases and J by 11 bases, and 16 bases separated the two germline ends. Germline CDR1 and CDR2: KGHSH and LQKENI. The CDR3 extends over 13 amino acids. The DNA for the CDR3 is TGTGCCAGCTCACCCTCGGACAGCCGAGGGGCTTTCTTT. Its translation is CASSPSDSRGAFF.

This clonotype was counted a few times. This sequence joins TRBV6-6 and TRBJ1-5; D not resolved. Deletions cut 11 bases from V and 16 bases from J, with 21 bases between. The CDR3 has 11 amino acids. Germline CDR1 is MNHNY and CDR2 is SVGAGI (reference sequence). In DNA form, the CDR3 reads TGTGCCGCTTTCTCCGGGCCAGCCCGACATTTT. Protein: CAAFSGPARHF.

This clonotype was counted only a few times. The CDR3 DNA sequence: TGCGCCAGCAGCTTGGGTCCTAGCGGGGGGGCAGGGACAGATACGCAGTATTTT. As protein: CASSLGPSGGAGTDTQYF. The J gene is TRBJ2-3, the V gene TRBV5-1; TRBD2 matches at 12 bases. This CDR3 contains 18 residues. Germline trimming cut 0 bases from V and 3 bases from J; bases unmatched to any gene: 8. Germline-derived CDR1 and CDR2 are SGHRS and YFSETQ.

This clonotype was recorded at least ten times. The chain recombines TRBV7-2 with TRBJ1-6, with D unresolved. Germline V gene sequence: CDR1 SGHTA, CDR2 FQGNSA. CDR3 length equals 15 residues. Trimming took off 5 bases at V and 5 bases at J, with 13 bases between the two ends. The CDR3 loop reads CASSLLPGNNSPLHF. As DNA, the CDR3 is TGTGCCAGCAGCCTTCTCCCCGGCAATAATTCACCCCTCCACTTT. The whole variable domain, remainder taken from reference TRBV7-2 and TRBJ1-6, is GAGVSQSPSNKVTEKGKDVELRCDPISGHTALYWYRQSLGQGLEFLIYFQGNSAPDKSGLPSDRFSAERTGGSVSTLTIQRTQQEDSAVYLCASSLLPGNNSPLHFGNGTRLTVT.

The sample holds a few counts of this clonotype. The V call is TRBV7-2, the J call TRBJ2-5; 8 bases match TRBD1. This CDR3 is built from 18 residues. Germline V CDR1 and CDR2: SGHTA, FQGNSA. V lost 3 bases to trimming and J lost 1 base; unmatched junction nucleotides: 13. This chain's CDR3 is CASSFSAGGVGFQETQYF. For the CDR3, the DNA is TGTGCCAGCAGCTTCTCGGCAGGGGGCGTCGGATTCCAAGAGACCCAGTACTTC.

This clonotype was seen only a few times. The chain couples TRBV4-3 to TRBJ2-7; 11 nucleotides agree with TRBD2. Germline-derived CDR1 and CDR2 are LGHNA and YSLEER. The ends lost 1 base at V and 3 bases at J; junction bases unmatched: 2. The CDR3 sequence is 15 residues long. The CDR3 region has the DNA TGCGCCAGCAGCCAAGGACTAGCGGGGTTCTACGAGCAGTACTTC. Translated: CASSQGLAGFYEQYF.

The sample holds a few counts of this clonotype. V and J are TRBV5-6 and TRBJ2-1; D remains ambiguous. The V gene lost 4 bases and the J gene lost 1 base, with 9 bases spanning the gap. This CDR3 comprises 14 residues. CDR1 is SGHDT and CDR2 is YYEEEE in the germline V gene. CDR3 sequence (DNA): TGTGCCAGCAGCCGGCGAAGGTCCTACAATGAGCAGTTCTTC. This encodes CASSRRRSYNEQFF.

This clonotype was counted between two and nine times. J is TRBJ2-5 and V is TRBV4-1; D not certain. The CDR3 runs to 16 residues. V shed 4 bases and J shed 2 bases, with 17 bases lying between them. Germline V gene sequence: CDR1 MGHRA, CDR2 YSYEKL. The CDR3 here is CASSRRGVGIQETQYF. In DNA, the CDR3 is TGCGCCAGCAGCCGTAGAGGCGTGGGGATACAAGAGACCCAGTACTTC.

This clonotype was seen just once. A much larger clonotype is one base distant, so this may be a read error. V is TRBV5-1 and J is TRBJ2-2, with 8 positions matching TRBD1. The CDR3 totals 17 residues. V dropped 0 bases and J dropped 0; count of bases not matched to a gene: 4. CDR1 is SGHRS, CDR2 YFSETQ, per germline. Here the CDR3 DNA reads TGCGCCAGCAGCTTGGTACAGGGGGTCGCGAACACCGGGGAGCTGTTTTTT. Translation gives CASSLVQGVANTGELFF.

The chain links TRBV6-5 to TRBJ2-7, with 12 bases fitting TRBD2. The CDR3 is 14 amino acids. The V and J ends lost 4 bases and 11 bases, in that order; junction bases with no gene match: 9. Germline V gene lookup returns CDR1 MNHEY and CDR2 SVGAGI. CDR3 nucleotides: TGTGCCAGCAGTTCGACTAGCGGGGGCTCTCTAGAGTACTTC. Protein product: CASSSTSGGSLEYF.

This clonotype has a handful of counts. The J gene is TRBJ2-7, the V gene TRBV7-2; 11 bases line up with TRBD1. In germline, CDR1 is SGHTA, CDR2 FQGNSA. This CDR3 contains 17 residues. The junction had 7 bases not matched to a gene; V was cut back by 1 base and J by 2 bases. This chain's CDR3 is CASSLVWAGQGAYEQYF. For the CDR3, the DNA is TGTGCCAGCAGCTTAGTCTGGGCGGGACAGGGGGCCTACGAGCAGTACTTC.

The genes are TRBV9 and TRBJ2-5; 7 positions agree with TRBD2. CDR3 length: 14 residues. V shed 4 bases and J 1 base; nucleotides not matched to a gene: 4. Germline V gene data show CDR1 as SGDLS and CDR2 as YYNGEE. This CDR3 reads CASSSRTSQETQYF. The CDR3 DNA follows: TGTGCCAGCAGCTCTCGGACTAGCCAAGAGACCCAGTACTTC.

V and J are TRBV27 and TRBJ1-2; TRBD1 is a possible D gene (6 bases). Looked up from germline, CDR1 is MNHEY and CDR2 is SMNVEV (reference sequence). Trimming left V 6 bases short and J 6 bases short, with 8 bases between. The CDR3 covers 11 residues. The CDR3 here is CASSRGDGYTF. Written as DNA, the CDR3 is TGTGCCAGCAGCAGGGGCGATGGCTACACCTTC.

The chain recombines TRBV6-5 with TRBJ2-7; 10 nucleotides agree with TRBD1. Per germline, CDR1 MNHEY and CDR2 SVGAGI. V was pared by 6 bases and J by 3 bases, with 5 bases of the junction left unmatched. The CDR3 contains 14 residues. CDR3 amino acids: CASRRTGGLYEQYV. The DNA of the CDR3 is TGTGCCAGCAGACGGACAGGGGGACTCTACGAGCAGTACGTC.

At least ten counts were recorded for this clonotype. The J gene is TRBJ2-3, the V gene TRBV5-5, with D perhaps TRBD1 (5 bases). The CDR3 loop spans 16 amino acids. Trimming took off 1 base at V and 2 bases at J, with 14 bases between the two ends. The germline gives CDR1 SGHKS, CDR2 YYEKEE (reference sequence). CDR3 bases: TGTGCCAGCAGCTTGCAGGCAGGGATAGTCACAGATACGCAGTATTTT. Encoded protein: CASSLQAGIVTDTQYF.

The chain is built from TRBV12-3 or TRBV12-4 and TRBJ2-4; D may match TRBD1 or TRBD2 (6 bases each). Trimming stripped 0 bases from V and 10 bases from J, with 10 bases between. This CDR3 has 13 amino acids. This chain's CDR3 is CASSLAGGYIQYF. For the CDR3, the DNA is TGTGCCAGCAGTTTAGCGGGGGGCTATATTCAGTACTTC.